Each of the 24 T cell receptor beta chains below was sequenced from the same sample in a study of control samples from healthy donors and cancer patients. Clones were sequenced by immunoSEQ multiplex PCR, and TCRdb holds only the in-frame ones, with some missing. The table lists more than 95,000 clones, 70% to 90% of them singletons. The sequenced sample consisted of blood. These receptors all stem from a woman in her 70s in good health.

This chain joins TRBV10-3 and TRBJ2-6; the match to TRBD2 covers 8 bases. Germline V gene data show CDR1 as ENHRY and CDR2 as SYGVKD. The CDR3 is made up of 15 amino acids. J lost 2 bases, V lost 6 bases, and 3 bases had no gene match. The CDR3 spells CAISRAGAGANVLTF. The CDR3 DNA reads TGTGCCATCAGCCGAGCGGGGGCTGGGGCCAACGTCCTGACTTTC.

This rearrangement joins TRBV2 to TRBJ1-2, with TRBD1 matching 8 bases. J was trimmed by 4 bases and V by 6 bases; bases with no gene match: 7. Germline V CDR1 and CDR2: SNHLY, FYNNEI. The CDR3 is 14 amino acids. The CDR3 DNA reads TGTGCCAGCAGCGCGGACAGGGATTTCTATGGCTACACCTTC. Protein: CASSADRDFYGYTF.

This clone has only one observation. The V call is TRBV9, the J call TRBJ2-1; 10 positions agree with TRBD2. The J segment lost 6 bases and the V segment lost 0 bases, leaving 3 bases of the junction unmatched. The length of the CDR3 is 15 residues. Germline V gene lookup returns CDR1 SGDLS and CDR2 YYNGEE. This chain's CDR3 is CASSVDGTSANEQFF. The CDR3 DNA reads as TGTGCCAGCAGCGTAGACGGGACTAGCGCCAATGAGCAGTTCTTC.

The V gene is TRBV5-4, the J gene TRBJ2-5; TRBD2 aligns across 8 bases. Germline assignment: CDR1 SGHNT and CDR2 YYREEE (reference sequence). The ends lost 4 bases at V and 5 bases at J; junction bases unmatched: 7. CDR3 length: 14 amino acids. CDR3 DNA sequence: TGTGCCAGCAGCCCACGGGTAGCGGGGGAGACCCAGTACTTC. The encoded protein is CASSPRVAGETQYF.

This chain links TRBV5-4 with TRBJ2-3; 8 bases are shared with TRBD2. The CDR3 contains 15 residues. The ends lost 0 bases at V and 6 bases at J; junction bases unmatched: 6. Per germline, CDR1 SGHNT and CDR2 YYREEE (reference sequence). CDR3 sequence: CASSLVAGRSDTQYF. The CDR3 nucleotides read TGTGCCAGCAGCTTGGTAGCGGGGAGGTCGGATACGCAGTATTTT.

The genes are TRBV11-2 and TRBJ2-2; D uncertain. Deletions cut 2 bases from V and 0 bases from J, with 7 bases between. Germline loops: CDR1 SGHAT, CDR2 FQNNGV. The CDR3 sequence is 15 residues long. The CDR3 reads CASSLYGANTGELFF. For the CDR3, the DNA is TGTGCCAGCAGCTTATACGGTGCGAACACCGGGGAGCTGTTTTTT.

This sequence joins TRBV11-3 and TRBJ1-1; D not certain. Trimming took 1 base from V and 3 from J, leaving 9 bases between them. From germline, CDR1 is SGHNT and CDR2 YENEEA. The CDR3 extends over 14 amino acids. The CDR3 here is CASSLGPGHTEAFF. The CDR3 DNA sequence: TGTGCCAGCAGCTTAGGCCCCGGGCACACTGAAGCTTTCTTT.

This chain joins TRBV7-2 and TRBJ1-5; a possible D gene is TRBD1 (6 bases). The CDR3 consists of 13 residues. The V end lost 3 bases, the J end lost 4 bases, and 7 bases lay between the germline ends. CDR1 and CDR2 (germline): SGHTA, FQGNSA. CDR3: CASSFTGNQPQHF. In DNA, the CDR3 is TGTGCCAGCAGCTTTACAGGGAATCAGCCCCAGCATTTT.

The chain couples TRBV27 to TRBJ2-2, with 12 bases fitting TRBD1. This CDR3 is 16 amino acids long. Germline-derived CDR1 and CDR2 are MNHEY and SMNVEV (reference sequence). With V trimmed by 6 bases and J by 5 bases, 7 bases remained unmatched. The CDR3 spells CASRRDRGPLTGELFF. CDR3 nucleotide sequence: TGTGCCAGCAGACGGGACAGGGGGCCGCTTACCGGGGAGCTGTTTTTT.

The chain couples TRBV19 to TRBJ2-7; a possible D gene is TRBD2 (5 bases). This CDR3 has 16 amino acids. Germline assignment: CDR1 LNHDA and CDR2 SQIVND (reference sequence). V gave up 3 bases and J gave up 2 bases, with 17 bases separating them. The CDR3 protein is CASSIYFMDSAYEQYF. The DNA for the CDR3 is TGTGCCAGTAGTATTTATTTTATGGACTCAGCCTACGAGCAGTACTTC.

The chain links TRBV19 to TRBJ1-1; tentative D call: TRBD1 (5 bases). The V end was cut by 7 bases, the J end by 0 bases, with 21 bases between. The CDR3 is 17 amino acids. Germline V gene sequence: CDR1 LNHDA, CDR2 SQIVND (reference sequence). The CDR3 bases are TGTGCCAGTATGCGGGACGCGGGGGGGGGAATGAACACTGAAGCTTTCTTT. This gives the protein CASMRDAGGGMNTEAFF. The full variable domain, with the rest looked up from reference TRBV19 and TRBJ1-1, is DGGITQSPKYLFRKEGQNVTLSCEQNLNHDAMYWYRQDPGQGLRLIYYSQIVNDFQKGDIAEGYSVSREKKESFPLTVTSAQKNPTAFYLCASMRDAGGGMNTEAFFGQGTRLTVV.

The chain has TRBV24-1 and TRBJ2-1, with TRBD2 identical over 11 bases. Germline-derived CDR1 and CDR2 are KGHDR and SFDVKD. CDR3 length: 16 residues. Trimming at V came to 3 bases and at J to 5 bases, leaving 5 bases not matched to a gene. The CDR3 loop reads CATSDVLAGADNEQFF. The CDR3 DNA reads as TGTGCCACCAGTGATGTACTAGCGGGGGCGGACAATGAGCAGTTCTTC.

The gene calls are TRBV14 and TRBJ1-2, with 10 bases identical to TRBD1. V was pared by 3 bases and J by 3 bases, with 10 bases of the junction left unmatched. Germline lookup yields CDR1 SGHDN and CDR2 FVKESK. CDR3 length equals 17 residues. This chain's CDR3 is CASSQYSGTGADYGYTF. CDR3 coding DNA: TGTGCCAGCAGCCAGTACTCCGGGACAGGGGCCGACTATGGCTACACCTTC.

The CDR3 sequence is CATSRDGRPGKHGYTF. CDR3 DNA sequence: TGTGCCACCAGCAGAGATGGTAGGCCGGGGAAACATGGCTACACCTTC. The rearrangement links TRBV15 to TRBJ1-2; D remains ambiguous. The CDR3 spans 16 residues. Trimming cost V 0 bases and J 6 bases, with 17 bases left between them. The germline gives CDR1 LNHNV, CDR2 YYDKDF (reference sequence).

The chain has TRBV11-3 and TRBJ1-2; 8 bases map to TRBD1. V lost 5 bases to trimming and J lost 6 bases; unmatched junction nucleotides: 5. Germline V gene sequence: CDR1 SGHNT, CDR2 YENEEA. CDR3 length: 13 amino acids. The CDR3 DNA reads as TGTGCCAGCAGCACCGAACAGGGGGATGGCTACACCTTC. Its translation is CASSTEQGDGYTF. Filled out from reference TRBV11-3 and TRBJ1-2, the complete variable domain reads EAGVVQSPRYKIIEKKQPVAFWCNPISGHNTLYWYLQNLGQGPELLIRYENEEAVDDSQLPKDRFSAERLKGVDSTLKIQPAELGDSAVYLCASSTEQGDGYTFGSGTRLTVV.

This chain joins TRBV10-3 and TRBJ1-1; D is unclear. V was trimmed by 2 bases and J by 0 bases, leaving 7 bases between them. This CDR3 contains 14 residues. Germline-derived CDR1 and CDR2 are ENHRY and SYGVKD. CDR3 sequence reads: CAISEPGMNTEAFF. The DNA for the CDR3 is TGTGCCATCAGTGAGCCCGGGATGAACACTGAAGCTTTCTTT.

The chain couples TRBV5-1 to TRBJ1-2; D is undetermined. The V end lost 4 bases, the J end lost 0 bases, and 7 bases lay between the germline ends. The CDR3 consists of 13 residues. Germline CDR1 and CDR2: SGHRS and YFSETQ. This chain's CDR3 is CASSIQANYGYTF. DNA for the CDR3: TGCGCCAGCAGCATCCAAGCTAACTATGGCTACACCTTC.

Comments on this clone: Distinct nucleotide sequences in the sample also encode this CDR3. The CDR3 here is CASSAGVTNEKLFF. As DNA, the CDR3 is TGTGCCAGCAGCGCAGGAGTGACTAATGAAAAACTGTTTTTT. The chain combines TRBV9 with TRBJ1-4; no reliable D call. The CDR3 length is 14 residues. Germline-derived CDR1 and CDR2 are SGDLS and YYNGEE. Trimming shortened V by 3 bases and J by 2 bases, and 8 bases separated the two germline ends.

This chain links TRBV5-1 with TRBJ2-7; 9 nucleotides match TRBD1. V trimming: 3 bases; J trimming: 1 base; junction bases outside the gene matches: 5. CDR1 is SGHRS and CDR2 is YFSETQ in the germline V gene. The CDR3 is 15 amino acids. The CDR3, as DNA: TGCGCCAGCAGCTCGGGGACAGGGAGATCCTACGAGCAGTACTTC. Translating it yields CASSSGTGRSYEQYF.

The rearrangement uses TRBV4-1 and TRBJ1-5; D is unresolved. Trimming pared 1 base from V and 3 bases from J, leaving 10 bases between. Germline V gene lookup returns CDR1 MGHRA and CDR2 YSYEKL. CDR3 length: 15 amino acids. DNA of the CDR3: TGCGCCAGCAGCCAAGTATCACAGTACAATCAGCCCCAGCATTTT. Translation gives CASSQVSQYNQPQHF.

This clone was observed a single time. The chain joins TRBV7-9 to TRBJ1-5; the match to TRBD1 covers 7 bases. The CDR3 spans 16 residues. V shed 5 bases, J shed 2 bases, and the junction held 9 bases outside the gene matches. In germline, CDR1 is SEHNR, CDR2 FQNEAQ (reference sequence). CDR3 protein: CASSPGGQGGNQPQHF. CDR3 nucleotide sequence: TGTGCCAGCAGCCCAGGGGGGCAGGGTGGCAATCAGCCCCAGCATTTT.

This rearrangement joins TRBV6-5 to TRBJ1-2; 8 bases are shared with TRBD1. The ends lost 6 bases at V and 4 bases at J; junction bases unmatched: 4. CDR3 size: 13 residues. CDR1 is MNHEY and CDR2 is SVGAGI in the germline V gene. The CDR3 DNA reads as TGTGCCAGCAGATCAGGGGGCGGCTATGGCTACACCTTC. Protein: CASRSGGGYGYTF.

The CDR3 is CASSFSPYGNTEAFF. CDR3 nucleotides: TGCGCCAGCAGCTTTTCACCTTACGGGAACACTGAAGCTTTCTTT. The V call is TRBV5-1, the J call TRBJ1-1; D is unclear. The length of the CDR3 is 15 residues. Germline-derived CDR1 and CDR2 are SGHRS and YFSETQ. The V and J ends lost 2 bases and 1 base respectively, with 12 bases between them.

The gene calls are TRBV18 and TRBJ2-7, with a tentative D call TRBD2 (7 bases). The ends were cut back, 1 base at V and 4 bases at J, with 17 bases in the middle. Germline lookup yields CDR1 KGHSH and CDR2 LQKENI. The CDR3 loop spans 16 amino acids. The CDR3 DNA is TGTGCCAGCTCACCACAATTAGGCGGGGGCCTTTACGAGCAGTACTTC. Its protein is CASSPQLGGGLYEQYF.